Detailed here is one T cell receptor beta chain. Its specificity is not known. The same CDR3 also results from other DNA sequences found in this sample. This sample stems from a study of cytomegalovirus exposure and HLA in healthy donors. Healthy bone marrow donors supplied every sample. Both 60 Vbeta primers and 13 Jbeta primers went into the PCR. Repertoires were generated with immunoSEQ multiplex PCR, while TCRdb's copy carries only in-frame clones and drops some. The sample holds over 100,000 clones; around 72% are singletons and the top ten take roughly 4%. There are 11 residues in the CDR3. CDR1 is MGHDK, CDR2 SYGVNS, per germline. V gave up 6 bases and J gave up 6 bases, with 8 bases separating them. Study-wide points: In a later analysis, V- and J-gene trimming of beta chains associated with a DCLRE1C missense variant, replicated independently.

V gene TRBV25-1 combines with J gene TRBJ1-1, with a weak D call TRBD1 (5 bases). This receptor was taken from a man in his fifties in good health and CMV-seropositive. The sequenced material came from PBMCs. This chain's CDR3 is CASRQGSEAFF. CDR3 nucleotides: TGTGCCAGCAGGCAGGGCTCTGAAGCTTTCTTT.